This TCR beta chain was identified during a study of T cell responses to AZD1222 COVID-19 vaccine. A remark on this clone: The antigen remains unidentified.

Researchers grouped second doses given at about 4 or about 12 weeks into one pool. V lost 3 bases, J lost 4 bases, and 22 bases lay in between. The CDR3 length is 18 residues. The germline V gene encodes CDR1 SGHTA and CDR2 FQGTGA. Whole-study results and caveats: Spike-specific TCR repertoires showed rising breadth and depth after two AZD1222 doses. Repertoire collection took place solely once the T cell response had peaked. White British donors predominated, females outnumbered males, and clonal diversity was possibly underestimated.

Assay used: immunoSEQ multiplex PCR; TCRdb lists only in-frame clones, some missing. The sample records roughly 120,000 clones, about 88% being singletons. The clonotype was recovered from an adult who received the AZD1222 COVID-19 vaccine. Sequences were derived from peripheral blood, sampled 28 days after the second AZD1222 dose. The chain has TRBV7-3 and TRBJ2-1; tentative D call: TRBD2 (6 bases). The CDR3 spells CASSFFFGGGDGYNEQFF. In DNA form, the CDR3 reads TGTGCCAGCAGCTTCTTTTTTGGGGGAGGCGACGGGTACAATGAGCAGTTCTTC.